The 10 T cell receptor beta chains reported below all come from one sample, sequenced in a study of blood T cell repertoires in COVID-19. Clones were sequenced by immunoSEQ multiplex PCR, and TCRdb holds only the in-frame ones, with some missing. Found here are about 120,000 clones, approximately 87% of them singletons; the top ten hold about 7.4%. Material for sequencing was peripheral blood. Receptors originate from a man between 70 and 80 years old who had recovered from COVID-19.

The chain has TRBV12-3 or TRBV12-4 and TRBJ1-1; 7 bases agree with TRBD1. The V gene end was trimmed by 6 bases and the J gene end by 3 bases; junction bases not matched to a gene: 1. This CDR3 contains 12 residues. The CDR3 nucleotides read TGTGCCAGCAGCAGGGGGGACACTGAAGCTTTCTTT. Translating gives CASSRGDTEAFF.

The chain has TRBV2 and TRBJ1-1; 11 nucleotides line up with TRBD1. Unmatched junction bases numbered 12, after V lost 6 bases and J lost 0 bases. Per germline, CDR1 SNHLY and CDR2 FYNNEI. The CDR3 has 18 amino acids. CDR3 coding DNA: TGTGCCAGCAGCCAGGACAGGGGGCGAGCGATCATGAACACTGAAGCTTTCTTT. Translated: CASSQDRGRAIMNTEAFF.

J is TRBJ2-3 and V is TRBV2; TRBD1 aligns across 9 bases. Per germline, CDR1 SNHLY and CDR2 FYNNEI. With 10 bases clipped from V and 4 bases from J, the junction kept 3 bases outside the gene matches. The CDR3 extends over 12 amino acids. The CDR3 sequence: CATTGGADTQYF. The CDR3 region has the DNA TGTGCCACTACAGGGGGCGCAGATACGCAGTATTTT.

J is TRBJ2-3 and V is TRBV3-1 (or the pseudogene TRBV3-2); D gene unclear. Trimming took 1 base from V and 14 from J, leaving 10 bases between them. CDR1 and CDR2 from the germline V gene are LGHDT and YNNKEL (reference sequence). The CDR3 covers 11 residues. This CDR3 is CASSQARERYF. CDR3 DNA sequence: TGTGCCAGCAGCCAAGCCCGAGAGCGGTATTTT.

The V gene is TRBV28, the J gene TRBJ1-4; D might be TRBD1 (6 bases). The V end was cut by 7 bases, the J end by 8 bases, with 20 bases between. Germline loops: CDR1 MDHEN, CDR2 SYDVKM. The CDR3 totals 15 residues. For the CDR3, the DNA is TGTGCCAGCACCCCAAGGGGGTACCCGGAAGAAAAACTGTTTTTT. Translating gives CASTPRGYPEEKLFF.

This sequence joins TRBV27 and TRBJ2-7; 9 bases align to TRBD1. The trim removed 5 bases at V and 3 bases at J, leaving 8 bases unmatched. Per the germline V gene, CDR1 is MNHEY and CDR2 is SMNVEV (reference sequence). The CDR3 is made up of 15 amino acids. This chain's CDR3 is CASSPAGTGSYEQYF. The DNA of the CDR3 is TGTGCCAGCAGTCCCGCCGGGACAGGGAGCTACGAGCAGTACTTC.

J is TRBJ2-7 and V is TRBV11-2, with TRBD2 identical over 7 bases. With V trimmed by 0 bases and J by 3 bases, 5 bases remained unmatched. The CDR3 is 15 amino acids. The V gene's germline CDR1 is SGHAT and CDR2 FQNNGV. As DNA, the CDR3 is TGTGCCAGCAGCTTAGAGCGGGGGAGCTTCTACGAGCAGTACTTC. Translated: CASSLERGSFYEQYF.

The chain uses TRBV5-1 and TRBJ2-2; perhaps TRBD2 as D (5 bases). The germline gives CDR1 SGHRS, CDR2 YFSETQ. The CDR3 has 14 amino acids. V shed 7 bases and J shed 2 bases, with 12 bases lying between them. Here the CDR3 reads CASGGWGNTGELFF. The CDR3 bases are TGCGCCAGCGGAGGCTGGGGAAACACCGGGGAGCTGTTTTTT.

The V gene is TRBV5-1, the J gene TRBJ1-3, with D possibly matching TRBD1 (6 bases). Per germline, CDR1 SGHRS and CDR2 YFSETQ. The CDR3 runs 15 residues. V was shortened by 4 bases and J by 0 bases, with 11 bases between the two germline ends. The CDR3 loop reads CASSPGADSGNTIYF. The DNA for the CDR3 is TGCGCCAGCAGCCCAGGGGCAGACTCTGGAAACACCATATATTTT.

This chain joins TRBV19 and TRBJ1-5; a weak D match, TRBD1 (6 bases). The germline gives CDR1 LNHDA, CDR2 SQIVND (reference sequence). V was trimmed by 7 bases and J by 3 bases, leaving 10 bases between them. The length of the CDR3 is 13 residues. In nucleotides, the CDR3 is TGTGCCAGTAACGGACAGATCAATCAGCCCCAGCATTTT. This codes for CASNGQINQPQHF.